This entry lists 20 T cell receptor beta chains sequenced from one sample in a study of T cells in Graves' hyperthyroidism and ophthalmopathy. It was RNA transcripts that yielded the amplified TCR beta CDR3 regions. When the TCR CDR3 underwent first-round RT-PCR, the HTBI primer set was used. TCRdb reprocessed the multiplex PCR reads with MiXCR, giving one entry per CDR3 protein. Among roughly 100,000 distinct CDR3 sequences, around 50% were seen once, and the ten largest hold roughly 26%. The sample taken for sequencing was blood. The receptors stem from a man aged 40-55 years with Graves' hyperthyroidism.

With respect to this clonotype: A much larger clone differs from this one at a single base, so this may be a read error. The V call is TRBV6-5, the J call TRBJ1-1; D gene ambiguous. Germline loops: CDR1 MNHEY, CDR2 SVGAGI. This CDR3 comprises 14 residues. CDR3 region: CAGRTQSLNTEAFF. The DNA of the CDR3 is TGTGCCGGCAGGACCCAGAGCTTGAACACTGAAGCTTTCTTT.

The sample holds a few counts of this clonotype. This chain uses TRBV6-2 or TRBV6-3 with TRBJ2-3; 12 bases line up with TRBD2. CDR1 is MNHEY and CDR2 is SVGEGT in the germline V gene. The ends lost 5 bases at V and 2 bases at J; junction bases unmatched: 8. CDR3 length equals 17 residues. The CDR3 spells CASSGAGTSGYTDTQYF. CDR3 nucleotides: TGTGCCAGCAGTGGCGCCGGGACTAGCGGGTACACAGATACGCAGTATTTT.

This clonotype was recorded at least ten times. This chain links TRBV7-9 with TRBJ1-3; D not certain. Per germline, CDR1 SEHNR and CDR2 FQNEAQ (reference sequence). CDR3 size: 12 residues. Trimming stripped 1 base from V and 3 bases from J, with 1 base between. As DNA, the CDR3 is TGTGCCAGCAGCTTAGTTGGAAACACCATATATTTT. This codes for CASSLVGNTIYF.

This clonotype appeared many times. The V gene is TRBV6-5, the J gene TRBJ2-3; tentatively, D is TRBD2 (6 bases). The CDR3 sequence is 12 residues long. Trimming pared 8 bases from V and 4 bases from J, leaving 10 bases between. Germline V lookup: CDR1 MNHEY, CDR2 SVGAGI. CDR3 nucleotides: TGTGCCAGCGGGGGGACGGCAGATACGCAGTATTTT. This translates into CASGGTADTQYF.

This clonotype was observed at least ten times. The rearrangement links TRBV5-6 to TRBJ2-7, with D maybe TRBD1 (6 bases). The CDR3 extends over 13 amino acids. Trimming shortened V by 7 bases and J by 2 bases, and 13 bases separated the two germline ends. The germline V gene has CDR1 SGHDT and CDR2 YYEEEE. This CDR3 reads CASGGDMTYEQYF. The CDR3 nucleotides read TGTGCCAGCGGTGGGGACATGACCTACGAGCAGTACTTC.

This clonotype was recorded at least ten times. The rearrangement uses TRBV2 and TRBJ2-7; no clear D gene. V lost 8 bases, J lost 6 bases, and 17 bases lay in between. Per germline, CDR1 SNHLY and CDR2 FYNNEI. The CDR3 extends over 13 amino acids. The CDR3, as DNA: TGTGCCAGCCACCTTGCGGTACTAAGCGAGCAGTACTTC. It is translated as CASHLAVLSEQYF. Full variable domain (rest looked up from reference TRBV2 and TRBJ2-7): EPEVTQTPSHQVTQMGQEVILRCVPISNHLYFYWYRQILGQKVEFLVSFYNNEISEKSEIFDDQFSVERPDGSNFTLKIRSTKLEDSAMYFCASHLAVLSEQYFGPGTRLTVT.

In its sample, this clonotype was seen many times. The V gene is TRBV7-9, the J gene TRBJ2-2; D uncertain. CDR1 and CDR2 from the germline V gene are SEHNR and FQNEAQ (reference sequence). The V gene lost 3 bases and the J gene lost 5 bases, with 16 bases spanning the gap. The CDR3 covers 16 residues. Here the CDR3 reads CASSFPTSHYTGELFF. In DNA form, the CDR3 reads TGTGCCAGCAGCTTTCCGACAAGCCACTATACCGGGGAGCTGTTTTTT.

In regard to this clonotype: Because the CDR3 is missing its conserved closing phenylalanine or tryptophan, this is likely a read error. The chain combines TRBV20-1 with TRBJ1-1, with D possibly matching TRBD1 (6 bases). Trimming took 6 bases from V and 0 from J, leaving 14 bases between them. CDR1 is DFQATT, CDR2 SNEGSKA, per germline (reference sequence). This CDR3 contains 14 residues. CDR3 sequence: CSASGQSMNTEAFC. The CDR3 DNA is TGCAGTGCCTCTGGACAGTCCATGAACACTGAAGCTTTCTGC.

The chain has TRBV20-1 and TRBJ1-2; 7 nucleotides match TRBD1. The V and J ends lost 2 bases and 5 bases, in that order; junction bases with no gene match: 5. Per germline, CDR1 DFQATT and CDR2 SNEGSKA (reference sequence). This CDR3 region has 13 residues. For the CDR3, the DNA is TGCAGTGCTAGACACCCGGGACAGTATGGCTACACCTTC. It encodes CSARHPGQYGYTF.

The rearrangement uses TRBV28 and TRBJ2-7, with 8 bases aligning to TRBD2. V lost 4 bases, J lost 9 bases, and 17 bases stayed unmatched. The CDR3 covers 16 residues. Germline CDR1 MDHEN, CDR2 SYDVKM. CDR3 bases: TGTGCCAGCAGTTCCCTACGCGGACTAGCCGCCAGTTGGCAGTACTTC. Protein product: CASSSLRGLAASWQYF.

Comments on this clonotype: A single base separates this from a much larger clone, so it may be a read error. The chain carries TRBV6-6 and TRBJ2-4; TRBD1 might be the D (5 bases). CDR3 length: 13 residues. Germline loops: CDR1 MNHNY, CDR2 SVGAGI (reference sequence). CDR3 sequence reads: CASSMTDENILYF. CDR3 nucleotides: TGTGCCAGCAGTATGACAGACGAAAACATTCTGTACTTC.

The chain links TRBV7-9 to TRBJ2-5, with TRBD2 matching over 10 bases. Germline V gene sequence: CDR1 SEHNR, CDR2 FQNEAQ (reference sequence). Germline trimming cut 5 bases from V and 5 bases from J; bases unmatched to any gene: 5. The CDR3 length is 14 residues. The CDR3 DNA reads TGTGCCAGCAGCAGGAAGACTAGCGGGGAGACCCAGTACTTC. Translating it yields CASSRKTSGETQYF.

The rearrangement joins TRBV24-1 to TRBJ2-2; TRBD1 matches at 9 bases. The CDR3 has 16 amino acids. From germline, CDR1 is KGHDR and CDR2 SFDVKD. The trim removed 2 bases at V and 4 bases at J, leaving 4 bases unmatched. The CDR3 coding sequence is TGTGCCACCAGTGATTGGGGACAGGGACTCACCGGGGAGCTGTTTTTT. Residues: CATSDWGQGLTGELFF.

This clonotype has a count of ten or more. The rearrangement joins TRBV20-1 to TRBJ2-2; tentative D call: TRBD2 (7 bases). Trimming removed 0 bases from V and 5 bases from J, with 16 bases in between. The CDR3 runs 16 residues. Germline lookup yields CDR1 DFQATT and CDR2 SNEGSKA (reference sequence). As DNA, the CDR3 is TGCAGTGCTAGAGAGGGGGGGGGCGGGACAACCGGGGAGCTGTTTTTT. Translated: CSAREGGGGTTGELFF.

V and J are TRBV5-6 and TRBJ2-3, with D unclear. V was trimmed by 1 base and J by 2 bases, leaving 14 bases between them. Per germline, CDR1 SGHDT and CDR2 YYEEEE. The CDR3 contains 16 residues. In DNA, the CDR3 is TGTGCCAGCAGCTTGACAGAGCGAGGAAACACAGATACGCAGTATTTT. Encoded protein: CASSLTERGNTDTQYF.

This sequence joins TRBV6-5 and TRBJ1-4; 7 bases are shared with TRBD1. The CDR3 loop spans 16 amino acids. Germline-derived CDR1 and CDR2 are MNHEY and SVGAGI. J gave up 5 bases and V 4 bases, and 10 bases lay outside the gene matches. The CDR3 sequence: CASSSTQQGRNEKLFF. Written as DNA, the CDR3 is TGTGCCAGCAGTTCAACACAACAGGGGAGGAATGAAAAACTGTTTTTT.

This clonotype was found many times. The gene calls are TRBV7-6 and TRBJ2-5, with D unclear. V shed 5 bases and J shed 1 base, with 14 bases lying between them. Germline V gene lookup returns CDR1 SGHVS and CDR2 FNYEAQ. The CDR3 has 15 residues. The CDR3 loop is CASSLRGRTQETQYF. In nucleotides, the CDR3 is TGTGCCAGCAGCCTCCGCGGCAGGACCCAAGAGACCCAGTACTTC.

This clonotype was seen repeatedly, ten times or more. This may come from a read error, since a much larger clone is one base off. The chain is built from TRBV19 and TRBJ1-2; tentatively, D is TRBD1 (5 bases). The V and J ends lost 7 bases and 12 bases respectively, with 24 bases between them. This CDR3 is built from 14 residues. Germline V lookup: CDR1 LNHDA, CDR2 SQIVND (reference sequence). The CDR3 nucleotides are TGTGCCAGTAACGCACAGGCGGCGGAGTTCGGCCACACCTTC. Translated, it gives CASNAQAAEFGHTF.

Worth noting for this clonotype: This is likely a read error, given that the CDR3 carries no conserved phenylalanine or tryptophan at its end. The DNA is omitted, as the CDR3 cannot be located on it reliably, and the CDR3 follows TCRdb's listing. This chain connects TRBV2 to TRBJ1-3. Germline CDR1 and CDR2: SNHLY and FYNNEI. The CDR3 is made up of 8 amino acids, end residues included. This CDR3 is CASSAVIA.

As for this clonotype: Sequence at one end of the junction differs from germline and may be a read error. V is TRBV19 and J is TRBJ1-5, with D tentatively TRBD1 (5 bases). The CDR3 has 15 residues. Germline V gene data show CDR1 as LNHDA and CDR2 as SQIVND (reference sequence). The CDR3 loop reads CASRDQGMSNQPQHF. The CDR3 DNA sequence: TGTGCCAGTCGTGACCAGGGTATGAGCAATCAGCCCCAACATTTT.